This note documents a single T cell receptor beta chain sequence. No cognate antigen has been identified for it. One end of the junction fails to match germline, which may point to a read error. This sample was taken from a study of shared clonotypes between healthy human individuals (dated by TCRdb to between 2020 and 2021). Concerning the study at large: The cohort comprised a couple of women and three men aged 18 to 49 years. For each donor, CD4 naive and CD4 memory were each given three plates, CD8 naive was given two plates, and CD8 memory was given one plate. The study deeply sequenced blood TCR repertoires of about five healthy adults to estimate repertoire size and the extent of clonotype sharing between individuals. To increase sequencing depth and limit assay-specific biases, TCR repertoire library preparation and sequencing were carried out by different laboratories using diverse techniques. Per donor, leukapheresis produced somewhere between about 0.8 and 9 billion PBMCs.

The paper as a whole reports these results and caveats: Naive subsets generally had larger estimated clonotype richness than memory subsets did. Based on pairwise subsampling, the degree of clonotype sharing among donors was expected to be affected by sequencing depth. Compared with non-shared clonotypes, the clonotypes found in all four sorted-subset donors had higher generation probabilities. Across a handful of donors, around 5.4% of naive CD4, around 3.3% of naive CD8, roughly 2.2% of memory CD4, and approximately 0.4% of memory CD8 clonotypes were shared. Incomplete sequencing was indicated by rarefaction of sorted-subset datasets, despite the large sequencing depth. Because the study included only a small number of donors, the genetic and exposure-history diversity represented was limited. Only blood was sampled, and tissue TCR repertoires likely differ from those in blood.

From the cysteine up to the phenylalanine, the CDR3 has a length of 19 residues. The DNA shown is the 57-base CDR3, in frame from base 1. Sequences MNHEY (CDR1) and SMNVEV (CDR2) are obtained from the germline V gene (reference sequence). Using the deep immunoSEQ assay, TCR CDR3 regions were amplified from genomic DNA by multiplex PCR. Extracted genomic DNA from each cell subset was spread evenly across all wells of several immunoSEQ 96-well plates, with each plate serving as a replicate. For sorted subsets, each replicate PCR was loaded with approximately 200 ng genomic DNA, equivalent to 32,000 or so T cell genomes. The purified libraries were quantified using a Qubit 3.0 fluorometer, sized with a Bioanalyzer 2100, and then quantified again using the KAPA Library Quantification kit. Every immunoSEQ 96-well plate was sequenced on a dedicated single-read 150-cycle Illumina NextSeq 550 flow cell. Regarding the original processing steps: The immunoSEQ output contained only junctional sequences without quality scores, so filtering could not match that applied to full-length reads. To assign V/J genes and CDR3, sequences were annotated using PyIR, a Python wrapper for IgBLAST v1.9, with IMGT germline references. Reads with weak V/J assignments (E-value above 1e-6), missing CDR3, stop codons, out-of-frame junctions, or ambiguous translated residues were removed. V3J clonotypes were defined as sequences sharing an identical inferred V gene, J gene, and CDR3 amino acid sequence. Percentage overlap between repertoires was calculated by dividing the number of shared unique clonotypes by the size of the smaller repertoire. Three approaches were used to assess repertoire richness: RTK rarefaction, the Chao1 estimator, and Recon v2.1 estimates of unobserved clonotypes. For all TCRbeta clonotypes obtained by the gDNA method from several donors, generation probabilities were computed with OLGA. As stored in TCRdb, this immuneACCESS dataset retains in-frame rearrangements with V and J assigned. A fraction of the clones does not appear; measured against another copy, unresolved V genes explain less than half of the discrepancy, and the remainder lacks a known reason. V and J calls and clone size come straight from that table; D and trimming were deduced from the DNA. This sample comprises some 2.1 million clones, roughly 96% of them detected only once. The ten largest make up more than 0.1% of the sample.

Healthy HIV-negative adults with no recently reported acute infections or vaccinations were included as donors. All donors were Caucasian adults living in Nashville, Tennessee, USA. CD4+ T cells were enriched through magnetic negative selection, after which naive cells were positively selected on CD45RA and the remaining negative fraction served as the memory subset. Blood was obtained by leukapheresis, after which PBMCs were separated by Ficoll-Histopaque density gradient centrifugation and cryopreserved in liquid nitrogen vapor phase. Analytical flow cytometry was used to check the purity and quantity of every magnetically sorted T cell population. Each sorted fraction had its genomic DNA isolated and then quantified by UV absorbance on a Nanodrop 2000c.

The receptor was isolated from a young man in good health. The sequencing input was naive CD4+ T cells sorted from blood. Interpreted using the paper, the cell subset or site label stands for: CD45RA+ positively selected. The chain couples TRBV27 to TRBJ2-2, and TRBD2 may be the D gene, going by 5 matching bases. The nucleotides are TGTGCCAGCAGTTTGGGGTCCGCCAGTACCTTGCCTTACACCGGGGAACTGTTTTTT. This codes for CASSLGSASTLPYTGELFF.